These 5 T cell receptor beta chains came from one sample sequenced in a study of cytomegalovirus exposure and HLA in healthy donors. PCR involved 60 Vbeta and 13 Jbeta primers. TCRdb's table, derived via immunoSEQ multiplex PCR, lists solely in-frame clones and lacks some. The table shows roughly 150,000 clones, with 70% to 85% occurring only once. The specimen was PBMCs. Receptors were obtained from a male donor in good health and CMV-seronegative.

This chain links TRBV6-4 with TRBJ2-3, with TRBD2 matching 14 bases. The CDR3 is 15 amino acids. Losses at the gene ends were 6 bases for V and 5 bases for J; bases not matched to a gene: 4. The germline V gene has CDR1 MRHNA and CDR2 SNTAGT. In DNA form, the CDR3 reads TGTGCCAGCAGCCCCGGGACTAGCGGGGGAGATACGCAGTATTTT. Translation gives CASSPGTSGGDTQYF.

This clone was found a few times. This chain links TRBV7-2 with TRBJ2-5; TRBD1 matches at 10 bases. The CDR3 has 14 residues. Germline V gene data show CDR1 as SGHTA and CDR2 as FQGNSA. The trim removed 4 bases at V and 8 bases at J, leaving 7 bases unmatched. Written as DNA, the CDR3 is TGTGCCAGCAGCTCAATAGACAGGGGGCAAACCCAGTACTTC. Translating it yields CASSSIDRGQTQYF.

The chain joins TRBV5-4 to TRBJ1-1; D ambiguous. Trimming left V 1 base short and J 8 bases short, with 12 bases between. From germline, CDR1 is SGHNT and CDR2 YYREEE (reference sequence). The CDR3 runs 13 residues. The CDR3 protein is CASSLPNRPEAFF. The CDR3 DNA follows: TGTGCCAGCAGCTTGCCTAACAGACCCGAAGCTTTCTTT.

V gene TRBV5-1 combines with J gene TRBJ1-4, with TRBD1 as a possible D gene (5 bases). The CDR3 runs to 14 residues. The germline V gene encodes CDR1 SGHRS and CDR2 YFSETQ. Trimming left V 0 bases short and J 2 bases short, with 5 bases between. The CDR3 reads CASSLAGTNEKLFF. The CDR3 DNA follows: TGCGCCAGCAGCTTGGCAGGGACTAATGAAAAACTGTTTTTT. Full variable domain (missing parts from reference TRBV5-1 and TRBJ1-4): KAGVTQTPRYLIKTRGQQVTLSCSPISGHRSVSWYQQTPGQGLQFLFEYFSETQRNKGNFPGRFSGRQFSNSRSEMNVSTLELGDSALYLCASSLAGTNEKLFFGSGTQLSVL.

This clone occurred a few times. This chain uses TRBV28 with TRBJ2-2; 8 nucleotides line up with TRBD1. CDR3 length: 16 residues. Germline assignment: CDR1 MDHEN and CDR2 SYDVKM. Trimming at V came to 4 bases and at J to 5 bases, leaving 9 bases not matched to a gene. The CDR3 sequence is CASSSGATGETGELFF. CDR3 in DNA: TGTGCCAGCAGTTCAGGAGCGACAGGGGAGACCGGGGAGCTGTTTTTT.